Shown below are 15 T cell receptor beta chains from a single sample sequenced in a study of cytomegalovirus exposure and HLA in healthy donors. Only in-frame clones appear in the TCRdb table, and some are missing; sequencing was by immunoSEQ multiplex PCR. The repertoire has roughly 130,000 clones, approximately 84% of them found once; the top ten carry 1.4%. The sample was PBMCs. The source is a woman aged 25 to 39 in good health and CMV-seronegative.

J is TRBJ1-1 and V is TRBV2, with 9 bases aligning to TRBD1. Trimming cost V 10 bases and J 7 bases; bases outside gene matches: 10. The CDR3 loop spans 13 amino acids. Germline V CDR1 and CDR2: SNHLY, FYNNEI. CDR3 DNA sequence: TGTGCCAAAAACCGGGACAGGGTGGGTGAAGCTTTCTTT. Translation gives CAKNRDRVGEAFF.

This clone has a count of ten or more. The chain combines TRBV18 with TRBJ1-1, with 9 bases identical to TRBD1. From germline, CDR1 is KGHSH and CDR2 LQKENI. CDR3 size: 14 residues. The trim removed 4 bases at V and 8 bases at J, leaving 8 bases unmatched. CDR3 sequence: CASSQTTGGGEAFF. CDR3 DNA sequence: TGTGCCAGCTCACAAACGACAGGGGGAGGCGAAGCTTTCTTT.

V usage is TRBV7-2 and J usage is TRBJ2-1; D call uncertain. Looked up from germline, CDR1 is SGHTA and CDR2 is FQGNSA. The CDR3 consists of 12 residues. Trimming cost V 5 bases and J 3 bases, with 5 bases left between them. This CDR3 is CASSPSYNEQFF. CDR3 in DNA: TGTGCCAGCAGCCCTAGCTACAATGAGCAGTTCTTC.

The CDR3 loop is CASSGPWGGASPLHF. The CDR3 coding sequence is TGTGCCAGCAGTGGTCCTTGGGGGGGGGCTTCACCCCTCCACTTT. The chain combines TRBV2 with TRBJ1-6; possibly TRBD1 for D (6 bases). There are 15 residues in the CDR3. V was pared by 4 bases and J by 9 bases, with 16 bases between. CDR1 and CDR2 (germline): SNHLY, FYNNEI.

The V gene is TRBV2, the J gene TRBJ2-1; 7 nucleotides agree with TRBD1. Unmatched junction bases numbered 7, after V lost 6 bases and J lost 2 bases. CDR1 is SNHLY, CDR2 FYNNEI, per germline. The CDR3 runs 15 residues. As DNA, the CDR3 is TGTGCCAGCAGACAAACCGGACAGGCCTACAATGAGCAGTTCTTC. Translated: CASRQTGQAYNEQFF.

The rearrangement links TRBV5-6 to TRBJ1-2; tentative D call: TRBD1 (5 bases). The CDR3 sequence is 14 residues long. The ends were cut back, 4 bases at V and 5 bases at J, with 15 bases in the middle. CDR1 SGHDT and CDR2 YYEEEE come from the germline V gene. The DNA of the CDR3 is TGTGCCAGCAGCACAAGACAGATGAGATATGGCTACACCTTC. Encoded protein: CASSTRQMRYGYTF.

The table lists this clone with a few counts. The chain has TRBV25-1 and TRBJ1-1; TRBD1 is a possible D gene (6 bases). Trimming took off 6 bases at V and 5 bases at J, with 10 bases between the two ends. The CDR3 is 12 residues long. The V gene's germline CDR1 is MGHDK and CDR2 SYGVNS. Written as DNA, the CDR3 is TGTGCCAGCAGACAGGGATTAACTGAAGCTTTCTTT. Protein sequence: CASRQGLTEAFF.

This sequence joins TRBV6-6 and TRBJ1-2; the D gene is possibly TRBD1 (6 bases). V lost 5 bases to trimming and J lost 2 bases, with 15 bases between them. Germline CDR1 is MNHNY and CDR2 is SVGAGI (reference sequence). This CDR3 has 15 amino acids. Written as DNA, the CDR3 is TGTGCCAGCAGTAGCCGATCAACAGGGAACTATGGCTACACCTTC. Protein product: CASSSRSTGNYGYTF.

The chain has TRBV5-1 and TRBJ1-5; 10 nucleotides line up with TRBD1. CDR1 is SGHRS, CDR2 YFSETQ, per germline. The CDR3 extends over 14 amino acids. V lost 4 bases and J lost 5; bases outside the gene matches: 3. DNA of the CDR3: TGCGCCAGCAGCCCCGGGACAGGGGATCAGCCCCAGCATTTT. Residues: CASSPGTGDQPQHF.

The chain couples TRBV27 to TRBJ2-1; 12 nucleotides agree with TRBD2. The J segment lost 5 bases and the V segment lost 5 bases, leaving 7 bases of the junction unmatched. The germline gives CDR1 MNHEY, CDR2 SMNVEV (reference sequence). The CDR3 contains 16 residues. The CDR3 bases are TGTGCCAGCAGTCTCCTACTAGCGGGGGGCCACAATGAGCAGTTCTTC. Protein: CASSLLLAGGHNEQFF.

The chain combines TRBV27 with TRBJ1-2, with 8 bases matching TRBD1. The V gene's germline CDR1 is MNHEY and CDR2 SMNVEV (reference sequence). The CDR3 loop spans 13 amino acids. V lost 6 bases to trimming and J lost 4 bases; unmatched junction nucleotides: 4. Here the CDR3 reads CASSRQGSYGYTF. The CDR3 DNA reads TGTGCCAGCAGCCGACAGGGGTCCTATGGCTACACCTTC.

The chain links TRBV27 to TRBJ2-7, with TRBD2 matching over 10 bases. The length of the CDR3 is 16 residues. CDR1 and CDR2 from the germline V gene are MNHEY and SMNVEV (reference sequence). V trimming: 3 bases; J trimming: 2 bases; junction bases outside the gene matches: 7. The CDR3 DNA reads as TGTGCCAGCAGTTTCATACCAGCGGGAGGGCCCTACGAGCAGTACTTC. Its translation: CASSFIPAGGPYEQYF.

The chain is built from TRBV18 and TRBJ2-1; D possibly corresponds to TRBD1 (6 bases). With 0 bases removed from V and 4 bases from J, the gap between germline ends came to 22 bases. Germline-derived CDR1 and CDR2 are KGHSH and LQKENI. The CDR3 has 19 residues. The CDR3 nucleotides are TGTGCCAGCTCACCACCGGGTCAAGAGCAAAGGGGGATTTACAATGAGCAGTTCTTC. Residues: CASSPPGQEQRGIYNEQFF.

The chain recombines TRBV25-1 with TRBJ1-2, with a weak D call TRBD1 (6 bases). Trimming took 2 bases from V and 4 from J, leaving 23 bases between them. The CDR3 extends over 18 amino acids. CDR1 is MGHDK, CDR2 SYGVNS, per germline. CDR3 amino acids: CASSERGGAFVGSYGYTF. The CDR3 region has the DNA TGTGCCAGCAGTGAAAGGGGGGGCGCTTTTGTAGGTAGCTATGGCTACACCTTC.

The chain is built from TRBV5-1 and TRBJ2-1; 8 nucleotides agree with TRBD2. V lost 4 bases to trimming and J lost 7 bases; unmatched junction nucleotides: 10. The CDR3 is 15 residues long. The germline V gene has CDR1 SGHRS and CDR2 YFSETQ. The CDR3 DNA reads as TGCGCCAGCAGCCCAAAGCGGGGGCCGGGGAATGAGCAGTTCTTC. Encoded protein: CASSPKRGPGNEQFF.